This T cell receptor beta chain was documented in a study of T cell responses to AZD1222 COVID-19 vaccine. Study as a whole: Second doses at about 4 or about 12 weeks were pooled.

Concerning this clone itself: As yet, its antigen is unknown.

Broader study findings: Per reports, nearly half of all spike-specific TCRs target regions that are unmutated in variants. In a largely white British group with more females than males, clonal diversity was possibly underestimated. Spike-specific TCR repertoires showed rising breadth and depth after two AZD1222 doses.

Assay: immunoSEQ multiplex PCR; the TCRdb copy retains only in-frame clones and omits some. The sample carries roughly 120,000 clones, approximately 93% recorded once. The material was peripheral blood, obtained on day 0 of AZD1222 vaccination. The source of this sequence is an adult in good health.

The CDR3 DNA reads TGTGCCAGCAGTGCCGCCACAGATACGCAGTATTTT. Protein sequence: CASSAATDTQYF. V is TRBV27 and J is TRBJ2-3; D remains unclear. This CDR3 contains 12 residues. Germline V gene sequence: CDR1 MNHEY, CDR2 SMNVEV (reference sequence). Trimming cost V 5 bases and J 2 bases, with 5 bases left between them.